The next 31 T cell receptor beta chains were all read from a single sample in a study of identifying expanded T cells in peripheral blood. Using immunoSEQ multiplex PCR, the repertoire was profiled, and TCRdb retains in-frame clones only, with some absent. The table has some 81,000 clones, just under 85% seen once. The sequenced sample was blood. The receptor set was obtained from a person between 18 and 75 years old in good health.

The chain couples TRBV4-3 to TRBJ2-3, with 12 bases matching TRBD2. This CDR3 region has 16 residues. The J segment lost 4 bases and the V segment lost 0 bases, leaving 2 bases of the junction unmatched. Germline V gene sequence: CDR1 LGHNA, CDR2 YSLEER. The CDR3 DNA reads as TGCGCCAGCAGCCAAGAACTAGCGGGAGGTGCAGATACGCAGTATTTT. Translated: CASSQELAGGADTQYF.

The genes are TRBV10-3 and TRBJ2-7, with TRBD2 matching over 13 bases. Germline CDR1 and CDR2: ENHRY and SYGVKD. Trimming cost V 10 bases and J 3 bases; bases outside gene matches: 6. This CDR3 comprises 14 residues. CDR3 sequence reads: CATGTSGDIYEQYF. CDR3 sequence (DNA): TGTGCCACGGGGACTAGCGGGGATATCTACGAGCAGTACTTC.

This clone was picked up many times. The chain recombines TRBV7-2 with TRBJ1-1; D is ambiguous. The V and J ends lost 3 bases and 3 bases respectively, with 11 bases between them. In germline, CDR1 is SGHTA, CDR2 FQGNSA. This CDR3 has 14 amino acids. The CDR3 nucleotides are TGTGCCAGCAGCTTCGCTGCCCGTGACACTGAAGCTTTCTTT. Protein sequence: CASSFAARDTEAFF.

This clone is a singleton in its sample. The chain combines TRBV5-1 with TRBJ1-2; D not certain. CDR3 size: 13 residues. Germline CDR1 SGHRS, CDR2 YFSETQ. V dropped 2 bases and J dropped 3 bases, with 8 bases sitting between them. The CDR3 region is CASSFGWDYGYTF. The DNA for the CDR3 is TGCGCCAGCAGCTTCGGCTGGGACTATGGCTACACCTTC.

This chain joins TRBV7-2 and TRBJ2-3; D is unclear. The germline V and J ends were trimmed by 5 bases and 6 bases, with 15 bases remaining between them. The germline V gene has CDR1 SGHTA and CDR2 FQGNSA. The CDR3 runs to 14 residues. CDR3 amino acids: CASSTDGYRDTQYF. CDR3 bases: TGTGCCAGCAGCACGGACGGGTATCGGGATACGCAGTATTTT.

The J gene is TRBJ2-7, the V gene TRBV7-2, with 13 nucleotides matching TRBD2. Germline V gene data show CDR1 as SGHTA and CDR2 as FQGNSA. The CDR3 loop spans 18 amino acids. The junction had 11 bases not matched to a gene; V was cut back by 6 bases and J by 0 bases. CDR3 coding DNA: TGTGCCAGCAGGGGAAAGGGACTAGCGGGACCCCGCTCCTACGAGCAGTACTTC. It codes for CASRGKGLAGPRSYEQYF.

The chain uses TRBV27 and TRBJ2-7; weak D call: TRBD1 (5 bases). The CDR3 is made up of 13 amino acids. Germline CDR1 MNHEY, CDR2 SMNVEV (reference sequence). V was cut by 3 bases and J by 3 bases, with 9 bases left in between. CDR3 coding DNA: TGTGCCAGCAGTTTTCTCCAGGGCTACGAGCAGTACTTC. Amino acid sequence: CASSFLQGYEQYF.

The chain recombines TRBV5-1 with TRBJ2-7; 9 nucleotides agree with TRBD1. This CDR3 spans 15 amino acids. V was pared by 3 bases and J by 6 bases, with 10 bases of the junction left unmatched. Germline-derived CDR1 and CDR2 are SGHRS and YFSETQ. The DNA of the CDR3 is TGCGCCAGCAGCTCAGCGGGACAGGGCCTCTCCGAGCAGTACTTC. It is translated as CASSSAGQGLSEQYF.

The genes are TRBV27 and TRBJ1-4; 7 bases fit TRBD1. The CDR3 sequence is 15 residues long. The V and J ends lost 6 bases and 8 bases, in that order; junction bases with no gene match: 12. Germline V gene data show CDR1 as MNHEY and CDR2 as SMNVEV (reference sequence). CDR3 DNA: TGTGCCAGCAGCCCCTCTCGACAGGGTTGGGAAAAACTGTTTTTT. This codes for CASSPSRQGWEKLFF.

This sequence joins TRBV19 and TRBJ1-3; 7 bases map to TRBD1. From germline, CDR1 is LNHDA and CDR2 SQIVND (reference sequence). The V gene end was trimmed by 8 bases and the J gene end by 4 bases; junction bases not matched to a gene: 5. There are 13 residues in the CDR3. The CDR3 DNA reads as TGTGCCAGTGCTACAGGGGTAGGAAACACCATATATTTT. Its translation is CASATGVGNTIYF.

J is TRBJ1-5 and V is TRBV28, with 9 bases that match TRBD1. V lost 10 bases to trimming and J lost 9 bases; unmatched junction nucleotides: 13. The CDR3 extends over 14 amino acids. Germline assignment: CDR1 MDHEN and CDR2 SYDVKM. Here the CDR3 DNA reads TGTGCCACCCTCGGACAGGGGCCGCTAGGGCCCCAGCATTTT. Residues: CATLGQGPLGPQHF.

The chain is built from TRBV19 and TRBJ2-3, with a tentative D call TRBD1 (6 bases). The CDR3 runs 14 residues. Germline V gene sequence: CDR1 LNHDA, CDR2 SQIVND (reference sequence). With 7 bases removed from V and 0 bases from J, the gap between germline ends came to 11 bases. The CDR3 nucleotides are TGTGCCAGTATTGGGGGCGCGAGCACAGATACGCAGTATTTT. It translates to CASIGGASTDTQYF.

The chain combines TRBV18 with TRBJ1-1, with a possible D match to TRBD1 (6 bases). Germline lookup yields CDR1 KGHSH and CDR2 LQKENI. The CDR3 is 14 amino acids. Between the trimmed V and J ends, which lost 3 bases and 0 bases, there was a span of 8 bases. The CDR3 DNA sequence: TGTGCCAGCTCACCGGGGGCCATGAACACTGAAGCTTTCTTT. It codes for CASSPGAMNTEAFF.

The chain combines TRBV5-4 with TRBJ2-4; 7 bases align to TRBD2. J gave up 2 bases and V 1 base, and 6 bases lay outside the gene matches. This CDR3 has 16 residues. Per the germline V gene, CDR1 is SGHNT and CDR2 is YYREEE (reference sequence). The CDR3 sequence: CASSLLGEGPKNIQYF. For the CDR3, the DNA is TGTGCCAGCAGCTTGTTGGGGGAGGGCCCCAAAAACATTCAGTACTTC. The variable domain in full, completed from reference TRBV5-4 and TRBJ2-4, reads ETGVTQSPTHLIKTRGQQVTLRCSSQSGHNTVSWYQQALGQGPQFIFQYYREEENGRGNFPPRFSGLQFPNYSSELNVNALELDDSALYLCASSLLGEGPKNIQYFGAGTRLSVL.

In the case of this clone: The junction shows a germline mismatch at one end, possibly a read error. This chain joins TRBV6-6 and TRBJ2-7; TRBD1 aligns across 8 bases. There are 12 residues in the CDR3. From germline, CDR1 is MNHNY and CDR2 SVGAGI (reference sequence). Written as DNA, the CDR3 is TGTGCCAGCAGTCCCGGACAGGGAGAACCAAAATTC. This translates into CASSPGQGEPKF.

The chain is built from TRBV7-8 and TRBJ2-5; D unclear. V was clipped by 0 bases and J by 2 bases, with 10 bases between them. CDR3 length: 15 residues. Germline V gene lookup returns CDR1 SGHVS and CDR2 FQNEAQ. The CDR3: CASSLAGTIQETQYF. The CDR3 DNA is TGTGCCAGCAGCTTAGCGGGCACCATTCAAGAGACCCAGTACTTC.

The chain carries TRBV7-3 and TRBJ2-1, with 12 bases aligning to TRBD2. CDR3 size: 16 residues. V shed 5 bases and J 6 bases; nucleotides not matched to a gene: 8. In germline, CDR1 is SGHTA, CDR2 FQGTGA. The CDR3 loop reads CASSLLAGGPINEQFF. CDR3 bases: TGTGCCAGCAGCCTCCTAGCGGGAGGGCCAATCAATGAGCAGTTCTTC.

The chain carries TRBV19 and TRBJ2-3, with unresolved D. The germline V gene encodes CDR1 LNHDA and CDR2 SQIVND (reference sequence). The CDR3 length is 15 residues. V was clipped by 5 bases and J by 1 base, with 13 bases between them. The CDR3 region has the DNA TGTGCCAGTAGTTTCTACGGTGTTGGCACAGATACGCAGTATTTT. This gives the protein CASSFYGVGTDTQYF.

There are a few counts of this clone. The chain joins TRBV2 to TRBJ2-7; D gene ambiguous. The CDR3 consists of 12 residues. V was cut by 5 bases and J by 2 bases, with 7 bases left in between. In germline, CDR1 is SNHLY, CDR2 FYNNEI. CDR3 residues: CASSPGTYEQYF. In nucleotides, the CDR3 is TGTGCCAGCAGTCCTGGTACCTACGAGCAGTACTTC.

The CDR3 region is CASSPTHEQYF. The DNA for the CDR3 is TGTGCCAGCAGCCCAACACACGAGCAGTACTTC. The chain uses TRBV11-2 and TRBJ2-7; D is undetermined. The germline V and J ends were trimmed by 5 bases and 5 bases, with 7 bases remaining between them. Germline V gene data show CDR1 as SGHAT and CDR2 as FQNNGV. The CDR3 length is 11 residues.

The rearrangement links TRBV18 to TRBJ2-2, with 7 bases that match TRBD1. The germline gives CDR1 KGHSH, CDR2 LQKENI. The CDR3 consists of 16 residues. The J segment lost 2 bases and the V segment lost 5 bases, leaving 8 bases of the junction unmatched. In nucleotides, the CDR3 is TGTGCCAGCTCATTCCCAGGGGGACAAAACACCGGGGAGCTGTTTTTT. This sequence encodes CASSFPGGQNTGELFF.

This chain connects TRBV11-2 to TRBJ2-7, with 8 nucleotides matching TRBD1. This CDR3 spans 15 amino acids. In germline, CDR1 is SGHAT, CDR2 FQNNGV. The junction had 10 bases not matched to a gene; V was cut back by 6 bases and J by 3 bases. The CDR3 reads CASRIGQGHNYEQYF. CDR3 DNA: TGTGCCAGCAGGATCGGACAGGGTCACAACTACGAGCAGTACTTC. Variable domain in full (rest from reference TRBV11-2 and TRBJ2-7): EAGVAQSPRYKIIEKRQSVAFWCNPISGHATLYWYQQILGQGPKLLIQFQNNGVVDDSQLPKDRFSAERLKGVDSTLKIQPAKLEDSAVYLCASRIGQGHNYEQYFGPGTRLTVT.

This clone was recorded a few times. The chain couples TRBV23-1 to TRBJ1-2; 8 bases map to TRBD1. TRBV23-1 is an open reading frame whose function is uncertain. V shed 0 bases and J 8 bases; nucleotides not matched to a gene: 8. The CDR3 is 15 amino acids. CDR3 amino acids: CASSQSGQDDSGYTF. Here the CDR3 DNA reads TGCGCCAGCAGTCAATCGGGACAGGATGATAGCGGCTACACCTTC.

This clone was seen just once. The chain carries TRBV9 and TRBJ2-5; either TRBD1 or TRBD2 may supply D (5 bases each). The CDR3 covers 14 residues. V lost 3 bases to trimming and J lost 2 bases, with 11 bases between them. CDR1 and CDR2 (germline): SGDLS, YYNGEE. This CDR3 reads CASSGGTLQETQYF. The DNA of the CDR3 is TGTGCCAGCAGCGGAGGGACGCTACAAGAGACCCAGTACTTC.

The CDR3 sequence is CASGGLAQPYNEQFF. CDR3 sequence (DNA): TGTGCCAGTGGAGGACTAGCGCAGCCCTACAATGAGCAGTTCTTC. The V gene is TRBV19, the J gene TRBJ2-1; 9 bases align to TRBD2. The germline V gene encodes CDR1 LNHDA and CDR2 SQIVND (reference sequence). This CDR3 is 15 amino acids long. J lost 2 bases, V lost 8 bases, and 7 bases had no gene match. Filled out from reference TRBV19 and TRBJ2-1, the complete variable domain reads DGGITQSPKYLFRKEGQNVTLSCEQNLNHDAMYWYRQDPGQGLRLIYYSQIVNDFQKGDIAEGYSVSREKKESFPLTVTSAQKNPTAFYLCASGGLAQPYNEQFFGPGTRLTVL.

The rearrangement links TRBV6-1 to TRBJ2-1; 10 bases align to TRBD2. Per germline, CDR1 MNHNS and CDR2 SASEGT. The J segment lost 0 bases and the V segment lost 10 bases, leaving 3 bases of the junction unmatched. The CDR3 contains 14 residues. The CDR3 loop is CATGTSVSYNEQFF. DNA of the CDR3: TGTGCCACGGGGACTAGCGTCTCCTACAATGAGCAGTTCTTC.

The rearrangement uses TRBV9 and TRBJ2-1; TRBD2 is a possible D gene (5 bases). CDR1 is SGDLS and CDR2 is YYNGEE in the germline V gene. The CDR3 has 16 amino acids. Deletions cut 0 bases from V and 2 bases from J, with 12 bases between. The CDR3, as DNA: TGTGCCAGCAGCGTAGAGGGAGCTAGCCCCTACAATGAGCAGTTCTTC. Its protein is CASSVEGASPYNEQFF.

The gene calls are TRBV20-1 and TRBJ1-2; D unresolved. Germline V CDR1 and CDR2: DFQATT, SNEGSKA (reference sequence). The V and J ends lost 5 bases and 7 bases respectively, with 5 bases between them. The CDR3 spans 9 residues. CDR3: CSADSGYTF. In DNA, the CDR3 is TGCAGTGCTGATTCTGGCTACACCTTC.

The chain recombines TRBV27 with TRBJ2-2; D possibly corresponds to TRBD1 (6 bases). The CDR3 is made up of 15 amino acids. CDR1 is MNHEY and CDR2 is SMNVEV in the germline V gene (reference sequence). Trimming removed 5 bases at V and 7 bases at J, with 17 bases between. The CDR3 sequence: CASSVQGNAVGELFF. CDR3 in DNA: TGTGCCAGCAGTGTGCAGGGGAACGCGGTCGGGGAGCTGTTTTTT.

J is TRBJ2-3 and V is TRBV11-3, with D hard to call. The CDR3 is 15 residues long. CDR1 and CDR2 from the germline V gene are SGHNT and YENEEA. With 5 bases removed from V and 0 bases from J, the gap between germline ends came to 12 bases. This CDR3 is CASSQLVGSTDTQYF. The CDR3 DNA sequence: TGTGCCAGCAGCCAATTAGTCGGAAGCACAGATACGCAGTATTTT.

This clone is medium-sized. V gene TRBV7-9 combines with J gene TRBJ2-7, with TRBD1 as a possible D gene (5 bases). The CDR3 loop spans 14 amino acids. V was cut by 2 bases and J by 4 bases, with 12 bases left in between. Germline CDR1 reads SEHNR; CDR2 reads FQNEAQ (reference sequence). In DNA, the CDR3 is TGTGCCAGCAGCTTACAAGGGGCGGATTACGAGCAGTACTTC. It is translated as CASSLQGADYEQYF.